This T cell receptor (beta chain) appears in the sequencing data of a study of T cells in Graves' hyperthyroidism and ophthalmopathy. Diagnoses were established using clinical symptoms, serum thyroxine and TRAb, thyroid ultrasound and orbital computed tomography. TCR beta CDR3 region amplification was performed from RNA transcripts. A set of HTBI primers served as the primers for a first-round RT-PCR of the TCR CDR3. TCRdb re-called the multiplex PCR reads with MiXCR, one entry per CDR3 protein. The table has over 400,000 distinct CDR3 sequences, over 12% seen once; the top ten hold over 10%. V lost 3 bases, J lost 1 base, and 13 bases lay in between. Germline-derived CDR1 and CDR2 are KGHSH and LQKENI. The CDR3 runs 15 residues. This clonotype was picked up a small number of times.

This clonotype was obtained from a man between 18 and 35 years old with Graves' ophthalmopathy. Sequenced: blood. V is TRBV18 and J is TRBJ2-7, with D unresolved. The CDR3 protein is CASSPPSSGSYEQYF. The CDR3 region has the DNA TGTGCCAGCTCACCCCCGTCTTCCGGATCCTACGAGCAGTACTTC.